This note documents a single TCR beta chain sequence. Its antigen is as yet unknown. Sequencing used immunoSEQ multiplex PCR; TCRdb keeps in-frame clones, though not all of them. The data contain a few thousand clones, over 60% of them singletons. Between the trimmed V and J ends, which lost 0 bases and 1 base, there was a span of 6 bases. The germline CDR1 and CDR2 sequences are GTSNPN and SVGIG (reference sequence). The CDR3 loop spans 13 amino acids. The data were taken from a study of chemoradiotherapy in HPV16-positive cancers. Study at large: Candidate HPV-specific T-cell clones and common TCR motifs came from functional assays in a couple of HPV16-positive patients. The study, taken as a whole, reports: Non-HPV-specific T cells did not expand in tumors during treatment, whereas candidate HPV-specific clones and E7-related motifs did.

This sequence joins TRBV30 and TRBJ1-1; D uncertain. Source: tumor tissue, taken from a patient who underwent chemoradiotherapy. The clonotype was recovered from a human donor with HPV-associated anogenital cancer. Written as DNA, the CDR3 is TGTGCCTGGAGTGTAATGGGGAACACTGAAGCTTTCTTT. It is translated as CAWSVMGNTEAFF. The variable domain in full, completed from reference TRBV30 and TRBJ1-1, reads SQTIHQWPATLVQPVGSPLSLECTVEGTSNPNLYWYRQAAGRGLQLLFYSVGIGQISSEVPQNLSASRPQDRQFILSSKKLLLSDSGFYLCAWSVMGNTEAFFGQGTRLTVV.